Below, 14 T cell receptor beta chains from the same sample are listed, as sequenced in a study of shared clonotypes between healthy human individuals. Here immunoSEQ multiplex PCR was the method, and the copy in TCRdb shows in-frame clones only, minus some. The data contain fewer than 500,000 clones, over 75% of them singletons. Sequencing input: PBMCs. These TCRs come from a woman aged 40 to 49 in good health. Some clones in this sample may be carry-over from other donors' samples.

The CDR3 reads CASSITSGTTDTQYF. CDR3 nucleotides: TGTGCCAGTAGTATAACTAGCGGGACCACAGATACGCAGTATTTT. The V and J genes are TRBV19 and TRBJ2-3, with 10 bases that match TRBD2. The CDR3 runs to 15 residues. The V gene end was trimmed by 2 bases and the J gene end by 2 bases; junction bases not matched to a gene: 1. CDR1 is LNHDA, CDR2 SQIVND, per germline (reference sequence).

This chain uses TRBV27 with TRBJ2-5, with a possible D match to TRBD1 (7 bases). CDR1 MNHEY and CDR2 SMNVEV come from the germline V gene (reference sequence). V lost 2 bases to trimming and J lost 2 bases, with 12 bases between them. The CDR3 loop spans 15 amino acids. CDR3 nucleotides: TGTGCCAGCAGTTTAGGCAGGGGGGTACAAGAGACCCAGTACTTC. As protein: CASSLGRGVQETQYF.

This clone has only one observation. This chain connects TRBV28 to TRBJ2-2; D gene ambiguous. Germline V lookup: CDR1 MDHEN, CDR2 SYDVKM. Trimming shortened V by 6 bases and J by 0 bases, and 17 bases separated the two germline ends. This CDR3 is built from 17 residues. CDR3 coding DNA: TGTGCCAGCAGGTCCCTGGGTTTATACCCGAACACCGGGGAGCTGTTTTTT. It codes for CASRSLGLYPNTGELFF.

Only one count was recorded for this clone. The V call is TRBV7-9, the J call TRBJ2-7; 9 positions agree with TRBD2. Germline loops: CDR1 SEHNR, CDR2 FQNEAQ (reference sequence). The trim removed 4 bases at V and 2 bases at J, leaving 6 bases unmatched. The CDR3 is 15 amino acids. For the CDR3, the DNA is TGTGCCAGCAGCTCACGACTAGCGGCTACCTACGAGCAGTACTTC. Protein: CASSSRLAATYEQYF.

This clone was detected only a few times. This chain connects TRBV25-1 to TRBJ2-1; D perhaps matches TRBD2 (6 bases). Germline V lookup: CDR1 MGHDK, CDR2 SYGVNS. V lost 4 bases and J lost 8, with 15 bases in between. The CDR3 extends over 14 amino acids. CDR3 nucleotide sequence: TGTGCCAGCAGTGTGGGGGGACGGGTTGATGAGCAGTTCTTC. This encodes CASSVGGRVDEQFF.

The chain employs TRBV7-2 and TRBJ2-3; 9 bases are a match to TRBD2. The V segment lost 2 bases and the J segment 6 bases; nucleotides outside the gene matches: 12. Germline values: CDR1 SGHTA, CDR2 FQGNSA. CDR3 size: 17 residues. The CDR3, as DNA: TGTGCCAGCAGCTTATCAGTAGCGGGAGCCGGGGTGGATACGCAGTATTTT. Translating gives CASSLSVAGAGVDTQYF.

V gene TRBV25-1 combines with J gene TRBJ1-3; TRBD1 matches at 11 bases. CDR1 and CDR2 from the germline V gene are MGHDK and SYGVNS. The CDR3 runs to 16 residues. The junction had 5 bases not matched to a gene; V was cut back by 5 bases and J by 2 bases. Here the CDR3 DNA reads TGTGCCAGCAGTACCCCGGGACAGGGGGCTGGAAACACCATATATTTT. Protein: CASSTPGQGAGNTIYF.

The chain joins TRBV11-2 to TRBJ1-1, with D possibly TRBD1 on 5 matching bases. Germline V gene sequence: CDR1 SGHAT, CDR2 FQNNGV. V gave up 2 bases and J gave up 1 base, with 17 bases separating them. The CDR3 has 17 residues. The CDR3 nucleotides read TGTGCCAGCAGCTTATGGCAGGGCGAGACCTGGAACACTGAAGCTTTCTTT. Translating gives CASSLWQGETWNTEAFF.

The J gene is TRBJ2-3, the V gene TRBV11-2; D is uncertain. The CDR3 is made up of 15 amino acids. V was cut by 5 bases and J by 0 bases, with 12 bases left in between. CDR1 SGHAT and CDR2 FQNNGV come from the germline V gene. This CDR3 is CASSKYKSSTDTQYF. CDR3 sequence (DNA): TGTGCCAGCAGCAAGTACAAGTCTAGCACAGATACGCAGTATTTT. Complete variable domain (other parts from reference TRBV11-2 and TRBJ2-3): EAGVAQSPRYKIIEKRQSVAFWCNPISGHATLYWYQQILGQGPKLLIQFQNNGVVDDSQLPKDRFSAERLKGVDSTLKIQPAKLEDSAVYLCASSKYKSSTDTQYFGPGTRLTVL.

The chain has TRBV7-2 and TRBJ1-2; 7 bases match TRBD1. The trim removed 5 bases at V and 8 bases at J, leaving 14 bases unmatched. Germline CDR1 SGHTA, CDR2 FQGNSA. CDR3 length equals 15 residues. This CDR3 reads CASSTPGTERGGYTF. CDR3 in DNA: TGTGCCAGCAGCACCCCCGGGACAGAGCGTGGCGGCTACACCTTC.

This chain joins TRBV11-2 and TRBJ2-1; TRBD1 matches at 8 bases. Unmatched junction bases numbered 12, after V lost 1 base and J lost 7 bases. CDR3 size: 17 residues. Germline V lookup: CDR1 SGHAT, CDR2 FQNNGV. In nucleotides, the CDR3 is TGTGCCAGCAGCTTAGTAAGGGGTCAGGGGGCCGGAAATGAGCAGTTCTTC. Encoded protein: CASSLVRGQGAGNEQFF.

The chain recombines TRBV5-1 with TRBJ2-3, with 7 bases lining up with TRBD2. With 6 bases clipped from V and 1 base from J, the junction kept 8 bases outside the gene matches. The germline V gene has CDR1 SGHRS and CDR2 YFSETQ. There are 15 residues in the CDR3. The chain's CDR3 is CASNAGGRRTDTQYF. The DNA for the CDR3 is TGCGCCAGCAATGCCGGCGGGAGACGCACAGATACGCAGTATTTT.

CDR3 DNA sequence: TGTGCCAGCAGCTTGTTTCAGTGGGAACCCACCGGGGAGCTGTTTTTT. This gives the protein CASSLFQWEPTGELFF. The rearrangement links TRBV5-4 to TRBJ2-2; D gene unclear. CDR1 SGHNT and CDR2 YYREEE come from the germline V gene (reference sequence). V gave up 1 base and J gave up 4 bases, with 14 bases separating them. The length of the CDR3 is 16 residues.

This chain connects TRBV9 to TRBJ2-1, with TRBD1 matching 8 bases. Losses at the gene ends were 3 bases for V and 6 bases for J; bases not matched to a gene: 8. This CDR3 contains 15 residues. Germline V gene data show CDR1 as SGDLS and CDR2 as YYNGEE. CDR3 sequence: CASSGLGQGVNEQFF. CDR3 nucleotide sequence: TGTGCCAGCAGCGGATTAGGACAGGGTGTCAATGAGCAGTTCTTC.